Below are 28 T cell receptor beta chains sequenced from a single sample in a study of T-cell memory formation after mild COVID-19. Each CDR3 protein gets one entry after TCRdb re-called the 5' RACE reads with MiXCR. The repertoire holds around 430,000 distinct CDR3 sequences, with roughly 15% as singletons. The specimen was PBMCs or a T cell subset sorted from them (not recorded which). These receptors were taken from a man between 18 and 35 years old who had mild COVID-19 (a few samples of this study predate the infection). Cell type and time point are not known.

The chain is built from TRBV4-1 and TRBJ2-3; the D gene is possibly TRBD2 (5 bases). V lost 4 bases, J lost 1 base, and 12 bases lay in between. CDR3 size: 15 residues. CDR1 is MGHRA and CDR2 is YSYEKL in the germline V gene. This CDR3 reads CASSLTRGGTDTQYF. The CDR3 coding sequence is TGCGCCAGCAGCCTAACTAGAGGCGGCACAGATACGCAGTATTTT.

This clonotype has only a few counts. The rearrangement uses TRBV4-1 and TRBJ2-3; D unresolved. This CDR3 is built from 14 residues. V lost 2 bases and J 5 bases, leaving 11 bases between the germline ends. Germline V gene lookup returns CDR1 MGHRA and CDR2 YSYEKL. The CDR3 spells CASSQLSRGDTQYF. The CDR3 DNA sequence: TGCGCCAGCAGCCAATTGTCGCGCGGAGATACGCAGTATTTT.

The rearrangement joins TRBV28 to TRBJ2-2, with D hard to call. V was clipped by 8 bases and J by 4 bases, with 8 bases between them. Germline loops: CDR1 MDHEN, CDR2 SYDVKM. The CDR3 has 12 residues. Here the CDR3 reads CASVRATGELFF. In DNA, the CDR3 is TGTGCCAGCGTAAGGGCCACCGGGGAGCTGTTTTTT. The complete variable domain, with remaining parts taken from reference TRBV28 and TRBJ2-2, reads DVKVTQSSRYLVKRTGEKVFLECVQDMDHENMFWYRQDPGLGLRLIYFSYDVKMKEKGDIPEGYSVSREKKERFSLILESASTNQTSMYLCASVRATGELFFGEGSRLTVL.

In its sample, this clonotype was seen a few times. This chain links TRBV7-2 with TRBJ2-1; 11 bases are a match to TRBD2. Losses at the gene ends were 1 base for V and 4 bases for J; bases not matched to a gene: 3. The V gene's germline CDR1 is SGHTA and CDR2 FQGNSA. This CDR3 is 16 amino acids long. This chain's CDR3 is CASSLDSGGAYNEQFF. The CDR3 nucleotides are TGTGCCAGCAGCTTAGATAGCGGGGGGGCGTACAATGAGCAGTTCTTC.

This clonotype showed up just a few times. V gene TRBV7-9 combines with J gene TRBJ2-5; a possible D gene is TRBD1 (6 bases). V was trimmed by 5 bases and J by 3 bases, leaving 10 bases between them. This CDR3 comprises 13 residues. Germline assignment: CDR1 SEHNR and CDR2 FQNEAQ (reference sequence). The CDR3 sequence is CASSRRGKETQYF. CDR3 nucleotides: TGTGCCAGCAGCCGAAGGGGGAAAGAGACCCAGTACTTC.

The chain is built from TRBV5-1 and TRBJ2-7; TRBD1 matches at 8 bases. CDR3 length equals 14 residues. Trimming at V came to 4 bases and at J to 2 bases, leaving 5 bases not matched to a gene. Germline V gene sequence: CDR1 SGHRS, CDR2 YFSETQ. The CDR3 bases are TGCGCCAGCAGCATGCGGGACAGGCCCTACGAGCAGTACTTC. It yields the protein CASSMRDRPYEQYF.

The CDR3 DNA is TGTGCCAGCAGCTTAGGGGTAGTCTTCGAGCAGTACTTC. The encoded protein is CASSLGVVFEQYF. This chain joins TRBV7-9 and TRBJ2-7, with unresolved D. Germline CDR1 is SEHNR and CDR2 is FQNEAQ (reference sequence). With 1 base removed from V and 6 bases from J, the gap between germline ends came to 10 bases. This CDR3 spans 13 amino acids.

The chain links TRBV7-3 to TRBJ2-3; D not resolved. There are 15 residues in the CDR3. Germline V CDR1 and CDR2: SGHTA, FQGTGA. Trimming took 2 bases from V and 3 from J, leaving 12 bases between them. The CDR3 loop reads CASSLYASKTDTQYF. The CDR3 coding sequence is TGTGCCAGCAGCTTATACGCTTCAAAGACAGATACGCAGTATTTT.

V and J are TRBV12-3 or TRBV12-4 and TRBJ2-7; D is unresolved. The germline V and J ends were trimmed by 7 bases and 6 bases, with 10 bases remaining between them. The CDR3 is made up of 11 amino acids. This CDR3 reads CASTLLGEQYF. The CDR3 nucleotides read TGTGCCAGCACCCTCTTGGGCGAGCAGTACTTC.

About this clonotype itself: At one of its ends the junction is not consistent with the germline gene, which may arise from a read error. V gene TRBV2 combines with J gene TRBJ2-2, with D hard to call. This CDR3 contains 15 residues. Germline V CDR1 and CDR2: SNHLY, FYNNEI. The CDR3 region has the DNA TGTGCCAGCAGCGAAGGTTCCGGTTACACCGGGGAGCTGTTTTTT. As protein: CASSEGSGYTGELFF.

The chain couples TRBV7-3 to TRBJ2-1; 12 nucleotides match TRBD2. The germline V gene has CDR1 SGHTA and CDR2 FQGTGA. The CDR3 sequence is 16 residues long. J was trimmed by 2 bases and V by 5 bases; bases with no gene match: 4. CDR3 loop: CASSKLAGGPYNEQFF. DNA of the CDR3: TGTGCCAGCAGCAAGCTAGCGGGGGGGCCCTACAATGAGCAGTTCTTC.

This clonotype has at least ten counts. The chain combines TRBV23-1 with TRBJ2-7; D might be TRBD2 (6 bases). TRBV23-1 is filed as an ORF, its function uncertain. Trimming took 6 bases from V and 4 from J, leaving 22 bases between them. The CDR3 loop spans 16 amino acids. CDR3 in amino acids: CASRAVFAGRSYEQYV. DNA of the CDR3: TGCGCCAGCAGAGCCGTGTTCGCGGGACGGAGTTACGAGCAGTACGTC.

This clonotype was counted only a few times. CDR3 nucleotide sequence: TGCGCCAGCAGCCAAGATCCTAGAGATCGTGAGCAGTTCTTC. Encoded protein: CASSQDPRDREQFF. The chain couples TRBV4-3 to TRBJ2-1; no firm D call. The V gene lost 0 bases and the J gene lost 9 bases, with 12 bases spanning the gap. Looked up from germline, CDR1 is LGHNA and CDR2 is YSLEER. The CDR3 is made up of 14 amino acids.

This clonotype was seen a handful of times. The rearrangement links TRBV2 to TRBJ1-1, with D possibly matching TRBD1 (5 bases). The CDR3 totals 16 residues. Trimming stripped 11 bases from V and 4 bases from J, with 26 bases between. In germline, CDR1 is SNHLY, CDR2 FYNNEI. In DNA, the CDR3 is TGTGCCCGACACACCAGCAGTCCCAACGGGGGCACTGAAGCTTTCTTT. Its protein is CARHTSSPNGGTEAFF.

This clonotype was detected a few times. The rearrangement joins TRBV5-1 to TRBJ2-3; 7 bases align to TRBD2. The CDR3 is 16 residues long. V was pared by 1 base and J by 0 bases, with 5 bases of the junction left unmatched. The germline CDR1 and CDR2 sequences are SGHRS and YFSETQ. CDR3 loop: CASSLNAGGSTDTQYF. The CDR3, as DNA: TGCGCCAGCAGCTTGAACGCCGGGGGGAGCACAGATACGCAGTATTTT.

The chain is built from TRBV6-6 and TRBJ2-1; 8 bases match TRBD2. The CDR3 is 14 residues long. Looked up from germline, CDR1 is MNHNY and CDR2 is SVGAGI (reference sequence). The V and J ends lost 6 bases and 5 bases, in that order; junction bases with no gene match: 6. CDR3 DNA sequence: TGTGCCAGCAGCCCGGGGGGGATCAACAATGAGCAGTTCTTC. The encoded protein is CASSPGGINNEQFF.

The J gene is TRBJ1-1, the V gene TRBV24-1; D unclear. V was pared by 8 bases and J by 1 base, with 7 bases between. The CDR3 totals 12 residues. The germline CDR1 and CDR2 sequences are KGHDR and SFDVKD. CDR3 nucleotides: TGTGCCACCATGCTAGGGAACACTGAAGCTTTCTTT. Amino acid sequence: CATMLGNTEAFF.

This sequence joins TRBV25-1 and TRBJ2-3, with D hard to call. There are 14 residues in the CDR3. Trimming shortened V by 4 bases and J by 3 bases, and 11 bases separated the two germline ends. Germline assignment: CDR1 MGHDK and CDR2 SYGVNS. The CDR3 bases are TGTGCCAGCAGTGTAACGCAGAGTACAGATACGCAGTATTTT. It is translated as CASSVTQSTDTQYF.

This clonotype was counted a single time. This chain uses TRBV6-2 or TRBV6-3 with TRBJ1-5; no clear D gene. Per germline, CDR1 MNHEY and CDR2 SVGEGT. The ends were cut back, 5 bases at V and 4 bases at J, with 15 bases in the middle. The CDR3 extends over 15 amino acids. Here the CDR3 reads CASSRTGYGNQPQHF. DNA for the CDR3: TGTGCCAGCAGTCGGACTGGATACGGAAATCAGCCCCAGCATTTT.

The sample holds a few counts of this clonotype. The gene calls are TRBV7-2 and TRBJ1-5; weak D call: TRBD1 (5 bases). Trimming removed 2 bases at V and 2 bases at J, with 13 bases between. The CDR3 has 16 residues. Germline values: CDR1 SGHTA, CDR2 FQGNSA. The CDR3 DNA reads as TGTGCCAGCAGCTTACAGGGATGGTATGGCAATCAGCCCCAGCATTTT. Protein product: CASSLQGWYGNQPQHF. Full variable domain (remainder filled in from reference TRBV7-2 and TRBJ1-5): GAGVSQSPSNKVTEKGKDVELRCDPISGHTALYWYRQSLGQGLEFLIYFQGNSAPDKSGLPSDRFSAERTGGSVSTLTIQRTQQEDSAVYLCASSLQGWYGNQPQHFGDGTRLSIL.

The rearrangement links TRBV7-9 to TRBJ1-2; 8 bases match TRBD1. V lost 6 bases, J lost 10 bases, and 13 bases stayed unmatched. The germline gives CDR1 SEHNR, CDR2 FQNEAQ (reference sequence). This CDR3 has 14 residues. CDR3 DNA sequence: TGTGCCAGCAGACCGACAGGGGAACGTCGTGACTACACCTTC. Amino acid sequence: CASRPTGERRDYTF. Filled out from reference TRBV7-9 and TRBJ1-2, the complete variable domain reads DTGVSQNPRHKITKRGQNVTFRCDPISEHNRLYWYRQTLGQGPEFLTYFQNEAQLEKSRLLSDRFSAERPKGSFSTLEIQRTEQGDSAMYLCASRPTGERRDYTFGSGTRLTVV.

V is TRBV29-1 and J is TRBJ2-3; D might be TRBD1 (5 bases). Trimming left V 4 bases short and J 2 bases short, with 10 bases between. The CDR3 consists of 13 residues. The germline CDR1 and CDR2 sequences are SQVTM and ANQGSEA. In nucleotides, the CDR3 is TGCAGCGTTGTAGGGGTCCTCACAGATACGCAGTATTTT. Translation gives CSVVGVLTDTQYF.

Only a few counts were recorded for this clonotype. The CDR3 region is CASSYGTSGGADTQYF. For the CDR3, the DNA is TGCGCCAGCAGCTACGGGACTAGCGGGGGCGCAGATACGCAGTATTTT. This chain connects TRBV5-1 to TRBJ2-3, with 14 positions matching TRBD2. The CDR3 contains 16 residues. V dropped 3 bases and J dropped 4; count of bases not matched to a gene: 4. Germline lookup yields CDR1 SGHRS and CDR2 YFSETQ.

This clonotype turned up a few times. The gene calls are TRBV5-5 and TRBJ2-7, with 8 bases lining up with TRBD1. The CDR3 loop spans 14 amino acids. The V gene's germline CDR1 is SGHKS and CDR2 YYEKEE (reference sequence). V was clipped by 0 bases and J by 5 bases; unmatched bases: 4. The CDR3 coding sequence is TGTGCCAGCAGCTTGGTTGGGACAGGAAACGAGCAGTACTTC. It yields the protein CASSLVGTGNEQYF.

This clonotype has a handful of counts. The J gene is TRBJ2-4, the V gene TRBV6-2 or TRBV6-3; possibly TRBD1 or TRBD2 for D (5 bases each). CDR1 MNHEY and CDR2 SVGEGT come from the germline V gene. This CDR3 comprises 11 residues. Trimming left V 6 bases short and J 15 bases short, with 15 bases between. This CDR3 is CASRGVRTWYF. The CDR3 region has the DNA TGTGCCAGCAGAGGGGTCCGGACTTGGTACTTC.

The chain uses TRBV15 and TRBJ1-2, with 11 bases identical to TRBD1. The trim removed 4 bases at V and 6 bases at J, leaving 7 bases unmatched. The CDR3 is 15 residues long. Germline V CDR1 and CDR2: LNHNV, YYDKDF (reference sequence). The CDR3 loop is CATSIWDRGTDGYTF. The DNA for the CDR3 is TGTGCCACCAGCATATGGGACAGGGGGACGGATGGCTACACCTTC.

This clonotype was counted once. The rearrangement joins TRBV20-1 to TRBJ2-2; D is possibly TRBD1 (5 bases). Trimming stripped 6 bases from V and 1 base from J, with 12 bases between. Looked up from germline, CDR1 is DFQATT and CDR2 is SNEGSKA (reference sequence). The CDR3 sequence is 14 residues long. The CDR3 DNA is TGCAGTGCCCAAAGAGGACAGAACACCGGGGAGCTGTTTTTT. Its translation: CSAQRGQNTGELFF.

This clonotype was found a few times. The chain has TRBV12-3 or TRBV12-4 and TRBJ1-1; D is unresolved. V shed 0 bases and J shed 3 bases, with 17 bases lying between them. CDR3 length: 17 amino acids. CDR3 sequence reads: CASSLAPIGPADTEAFF. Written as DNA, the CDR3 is TGTGCCAGCAGTTTAGCTCCCATTGGGCCGGCAGACACTGAAGCTTTCTTT.